These 13 T cell receptor beta chains originate from one sample sequenced in a study of T cells in Graves' hyperthyroidism and ophthalmopathy. The TCR beta CDR3 regions underwent amplification using RNA transcripts as the source. The HTBI set primed first-round TCR CDR3 RT-PCR. TCRdb ran MiXCR on the multiplex PCR reads and lists one entry per CDR3 protein. The table records 600,000 to 700,000 distinct CDR3 sequences, nearly 45% of them present only once. Sequenced sample: peripheral blood or thyroid tissue (not recorded which). All receptors come from an adult man with Graves' disease, either hyperthyroidism or ophthalmopathy (not recorded which).

This clonotype came up many times. The chain has TRBV12-3 or TRBV12-4 and TRBJ1-2; D gene ambiguous. The ends were cut back, 5 bases at V and 8 bases at J, with 12 bases in the middle. The CDR3 loop spans 12 amino acids. The CDR3 protein is CASSIGGPGYTF. CDR3 coding DNA: TGTGCCAGCAGTATTGGTGGTCCGGGCTACACCTTC.

This clonotype was observed a few times. This may come from a read error, since a much larger clone is one base off. J is TRBJ1-2 and V is TRBV7-9; no reliable D call. Trimming removed 1 base from V and 7 bases from J, with 4 bases in between. Germline CDR1 and CDR2: SEHNR and FQNEAQ (reference sequence). CDR3 length: 11 residues. The CDR3, as DNA: TGTGCCAGCAGCTTAGATTTTGGCTACACCTTC. Its protein is CASSLDFGYTF.

The genes are TRBV9 and TRBJ2-5, with 7 bases aligning to TRBD2. The CDR3 sequence is 15 residues long. Trimming at V came to 4 bases and at J to 7 bases, leaving 13 bases not matched to a gene. Per the germline V gene, CDR1 is SGDLS and CDR2 is YYNGEE. The chain's CDR3 is CASSHPEQSGATQYF. DNA for the CDR3: TGTGCCAGCAGCCATCCCGAGCAGAGCGGGGCGACCCAGTACTTC.

This clonotype turned up a few times. The chain combines TRBV2 with TRBJ1-1; maybe TRBD1 (6 bases). The V end lost 8 bases, the J end lost 3 bases, and 13 bases lay between the germline ends. The CDR3 covers 13 residues. Germline CDR1 reads SNHLY; CDR2 reads FYNNEI. This CDR3 reads CASLQGLDTEAFF. The CDR3 nucleotides are TGTGCCAGCCTACAGGGCTTGGACACTGAAGCTTTCTTT.

This clonotype was counted between two and nine times. The rearrangement joins TRBV7-2 to TRBJ2-7; D might be TRBD1 (6 bases). This CDR3 has 13 residues. CDR1 and CDR2 from the germline V gene are SGHTA and FQGNSA. V lost 5 bases and J lost 6, with 14 bases in between. The CDR3 DNA follows: TGTGCCAGCAGCAACCGGGACATAGGCGAGCAGTACTTC. It specifies CASSNRDIGEQYF.

This clonotype was picked up many times. The chain recombines TRBV19 with TRBJ1-2; a weak D match, TRBD1 (5 bases). Germline CDR1 reads LNHDA; CDR2 reads SQIVND (reference sequence). The CDR3 length is 11 residues. The V and J ends lost 10 bases and 5 bases respectively, with 11 bases between them. CDR3 in DNA: TGTGCCATTCAGGGCCGGTATGGCTACACCTTC. It yields the protein CAIQGRYGYTF.

The chain couples TRBV7-3 to TRBJ1-2; D gene uncertain. The ends were cut back, 1 base at V and 4 bases at J, with 13 bases in the middle. The germline CDR1 and CDR2 sequences are SGHTA and FQGTGA. This CDR3 has 15 residues. The CDR3 here is CASSLSSRAFYGYTF. In nucleotides, the CDR3 is TGTGCCAGCAGCTTAAGCAGTAGGGCCTTCTATGGCTACACCTTC.

To note about this clonotype: One base away lies a much larger clone, so this may be a sequencing read error. This rearrangement joins TRBV5-1 to TRBJ2-7; weak D call: TRBD2 (6 bases). The V end lost 0 bases, the J end lost 5 bases, and 12 bases lay between the germline ends. The germline CDR1 and CDR2 sequences are SGHRS and YFSETQ. The CDR3 is 14 amino acids. The CDR3 is CASSLAVGRHEQYF. In DNA form, the CDR3 reads TGCGCCAGCAGCTTGGCGGTAGGGAGGCACGAGCAGTACTTC.

There are many counts of this clonotype. The CDR3 here is CASSGQGAFSNQPQHF. The CDR3 nucleotides are TGTGCCAGCAGTGGACAGGGGGCTTTTAGCAATCAGCCCCAGCATTTT. The chain is built from TRBV12-3 or TRBV12-4 and TRBJ1-5; 11 bases agree with TRBD1. The V segment lost 5 bases and the J segment 0 bases; nucleotides outside the gene matches: 3. The CDR3 totals 16 residues.

This clonotype showed up just once. The J gene is TRBJ2-5, the V gene TRBV24-1; D is ambiguous. The germline V gene encodes CDR1 KGHDR and CDR2 SFDVKD. Trimming cost V 1 base and J 1 base, with 9 bases left between them. The CDR3 runs to 15 residues. CDR3 in DNA: TGTGCCACCAGTGATTTCCATTCTCCCCAAGAGACCCAGTACTTC. Translation gives CATSDFHSPQETQYF.

The rearrangement uses TRBV19 and TRBJ2-5; D gene ambiguous. From germline, CDR1 is LNHDA and CDR2 SQIVND (reference sequence). The CDR3 is 12 amino acids. Trimming pared 6 bases from V and 1 base from J, leaving 6 bases between. CDR3 bases: TGTGCCAGTAGGGACCCCCAAGAGACCCAGTACTTC. This sequence encodes CASRDPQETQYF.

The chain is built from TRBV15 and TRBJ1-2; D is ambiguous. The ends were cut back, 0 bases at V and 6 bases at J, with 11 bases in the middle. Germline CDR1 is LNHNV and CDR2 is YYDKDF (reference sequence). This CDR3 has 14 amino acids. The CDR3 sequence: CATSRDQGGNGYTF. Here the CDR3 DNA reads TGTGCCACCAGCAGAGACCAAGGAGGGAATGGCTACACCTTC.

V gene TRBV10-1 combines with J gene TRBJ2-7; either TRBD1 or TRBD2 may fit D (5 bases each). The ends were cut back, 7 bases at V and 5 bases at J, with 15 bases in the middle. CDR3 length: 13 amino acids. Germline values: CDR1 WNHNN, CDR2 SYGVQD (reference sequence). This chain's CDR3 is CASTGRGADEQYF. CDR3 sequence (DNA): TGCGCCAGCACCGGTAGAGGGGCCGACGAGCAGTACTTC.